This T cell receptor (beta chain) was sequenced for a study of human T cells and chemical hapten exposure (dated by TCRdb to the early 2020s). Notes on the research overall: For sensitization, 2% DPC in acetone was applied to a roughly 2 cm by roughly 2 cm area of upper inner arm skin. Patients additionally received weekly therapeutic DPC doses to the scalp throughout the roughly 25-week study period. Patch testing was done on the upper back using Finn chambers containing 0.01% DPC, and results were scored after 6 days according to International Contact Dermatitis Research Group standards. The patient cohort, mostly female, included alopecia areata with under or over 50% scalp involvement, alopecia totalis and alopecia universalis. Libraries were pooled for sequencing, and per-sample TCR yields varied mainly because of small differences in library volumes within the pool. This study followed changes in the peripheral blood TCR repertoire in vivo during primary and secondary sensitization of alopecia patients to the hapten diphenylcyclopropenone (DPC). Blood samples were taken from patients before sensitization (week 0) and at 2, 6 and about 24 weeks after DPC sensitization. Twenty-nine alopecia patients gave blood for TCR sequencing at one to four time points (pre-sensitization, 2, 6 and 24 weeks).

The time point label for this specimen denotes: pre-sensitization, week 0. The sample's treatment or condition label is to be understood as: therapeutic diphenylcyclopropenone sensitization with weekly scalp DPC. At each patch-test visit, blood was drawn before the patch test was applied. To be eligible, patients had to be aged 18 to 70, diagnosed with alopecia and judged suitable for DPC therapy, while pregnant patients were excluded. Total RNA was isolated from unfractionated whole blood collected in Tempus Blood RNA tubes. The CDR3 numbers 15 residues from cysteine through phenylalanine. Only the CDR3 part of the read is kept: 45 bases, read in frame from the first base. According to the germline V gene, CDR1 reads MNHEY and CDR2 reads SVGAGI. The V and J ends are trimmed by 6 bases and 0 bases, leaving 13 bases between them. This clonotype was seen repeatedly, ten times or more. Which antigen it targets is not known. Base quality data are lacking; no much larger clone is found one base away.

Library preparation employed RACE. TCRdb names NextSeq 500 as the instrument used. During library preparation, unique molecular identifiers were attached to individual cDNA molecules so that TCRs could be counted in a quantitative, reproducible way. From each blood RNA sample, both TCR alpha and TCR beta chains were sequenced. The paper's data handling went like this. Samples had a median of approximately 93,000 TCRs, with a range from about 20,000 to 690,600. V, J and CDR3 annotation of the TCR reads was performed with the Decombinator software suite. For PS versus PT1 abundance plots, all samples were subsampled to the same number of TCRs (28,000). TCRs were defined as expanded if absent before sensitization and observed at least eight times at the 2-week time point. TCRdb redid the processing of the public reads, applying fastp at Q25 and MiXCR, and retained in-frame beta chains. CDR3 protein duplicates are merged, each entry listing the most common genes and DNA. Clone size and V and J calls follow TCRdb, not the original study. Present in this sample are some 300,000 distinct CDR3 sequences, roughly 6% of which were seen just once. The ten largest clones add up to around 8.6% of the sample.

Here is what the overall study found, with its caveats: Patch test score was positively correlated with the number of PT1 expanded TCRs, with significance at thresholds 8, 16 and 32 but not at 4. Because all patients had alopecia, a presumed autoimmune disease, the immune response of the patients might differ from that of healthy individuals. DPC sensitization did not change the number of TCRs with a frequency above 1 in 1000, and there was no evidence of changes in global repertoire structure. Compared with pre-sensitization or healthy control sets, expanded TCRs formed significantly more large CDR3 similarity clusters, which is consistent with antigen-driven responses. Repeated subsampling changed both the strength of the expansion versus patch-test correlation and the threshold at which the correlation became significant.

This material consisted of whole blood, taken in connection with sensitization to the hapten diphenylcyclopropenone (DPC). Recombination joined TRBV6-5 with TRBJ2-3; tentative D gene TRBD2, with 6 bases matching. The sequence was collected from a young woman with alopecia areata. Some clones in this sample may be carry-over from other donors' samples. The CDR3 region: CASSPPGGSTDTQYF. In nucleotides, the sequence is TGTGCCAGCAGCCCGCCCGGGGGTAGCACAGATACGCAGTATTTT.